These T cell receptor beta chains were read from a single sample in a study of T cells in Graves' hyperthyroidism and ophthalmopathy. Each CDR3 protein is one row after TCRdb ran MiXCR on the multiplex PCR reads. The repertoire holds roughly 500,000 distinct CDR3 sequences, with about 15% as singletons. The specimen sequenced was blood. These receptors were taken from a woman aged 30 to 39 with Graves' hyperthyroidism that later progressed to Graves' ophthalmopathy. The conserved cysteine and the conserved F or W are not part of the CDR3 here. The order of the fields is V gene, J gene, CDR3 protein.

v_gene: TRBV29-1; j_gene: TRBJ2-1; CDR3aa: SVEIGGDLEQF
v_gene: TRBV6-1; j_gene: TRBJ1-4; CDR3aa: ASRGWEGEKLF
v_gene: TRBV29-1; j_gene: TRBJ2-7; CDR3aa: SVAKDSTSEQY
v_gene: TRBV6-5; j_gene: TRBJ2-7; CDR3aa: ASSYSQGAESYEQY
v_gene: TRBV19; j_gene: TRBJ1-6; CDR3aa: ASSIQDSPLH
v_gene: TRBV19; j_gene: TRBJ1-1; CDR3aa: ARGGGIGTGNTEAF
v_gene: TRBV6-2/TRBV6-3; j_gene: TRBJ2-7; CDR3aa: ASSYPTAGIGAYEQY
v_gene: TRBV28; j_gene: TRBJ2-7; CDR3aa: ASKKAGDSDEQY
v_gene: TRBV18; j_gene: TRBJ1-5; CDR3aa: ASSPRQGGDQPQH
v_gene: TRBV9; j_gene: TRBJ2-7; CDR3aa: ASSALDRGYEQY
v_gene: TRBV9; j_gene: TRBJ2-1; CDR3aa: ASSVLGLAAYNEQF
v_gene: TRBV27; j_gene: TRBJ2-7; CDR3aa: ASSWDREYEQY
v_gene: TRBV2; j_gene: TRBJ2-3; CDR3aa: ASSYLEADTQY
v_gene: TRBV5-1; j_gene: TRBJ1-2; CDR3aa: ASSLGGTADGGYT
v_gene: TRBV11-2; j_gene: TRBJ2-4; CDR3aa: ASSLWGALAKNIQY
v_gene: TRBV20-1; j_gene: TRBJ2-7; CDR3aa: SARDLRVGASGEQY
v_gene: TRBV7-6; j_gene: TRBJ2-1; CDR3aa: ASSLTSGFYNEQF
v_gene: TRBV28; j_gene: TRBJ1-2; CDR3aa: ASSAETGTIDYT
v_gene: TRBV12-5; j_gene: TRBJ2-7; CDR3aa: ASGPGTGQYEQY
v_gene: TRBV10-3; j_gene: TRBJ2-2; CDR3aa: AISESGTGGANTGELF
v_gene: TRBV10-3; j_gene: TRBJ2-5; CDR3aa: AIRTGGGEETQY
v_gene: TRBV7-9; j_gene: TRBJ2-6; CDR3aa: ASSSTGGPKPSGANVLT
v_gene: TRBV11-2; j_gene: TRBJ1-2; CDR3aa: ASSPHPGSNDGYT
v_gene: TRBV5-8; j_gene: TRBJ1-1; CDR3aa: ASSTGQGMDEAF
v_gene: TRBV2; j_gene: TRBJ1-1; CDR3aa: ASSTLMNTEAF
v_gene: TRBV11-3; j_gene: TRBJ2-2; CDR3aa: ASSRGGAGVATGELF
v_gene: TRBV7-9; j_gene: TRBJ2-4; CDR3aa: ASSPGQGLAKNIQY
v_gene: TRBV27; j_gene: TRBJ2-6; CDR3aa: ASSSTPLAGGGGANVLT
v_gene: TRBV9; j_gene: TRBJ2-1; CDR3aa: ASSVERGLINEQF
v_gene: TRBV11-2; j_gene: TRBJ1-1; CDR3aa: ASDQGTVPAF
v_gene: TRBV5-5; j_gene: TRBJ1-5; CDR3aa: ASSQGTSRAQH
v_gene: TRBV2; j_gene: TRBJ2-5; CDR3aa: ASRGGLAVETQY
v_gene: TRBV2; j_gene: TRBJ1-4; CDR3aa: ASGTGFANEKLF
v_gene: TRBV12-3/TRBV12-4; j_gene: TRBJ2-7; CDR3aa: ASSFQEGPHEQY
v_gene: TRBV2; j_gene: TRBJ1-5; CDR3aa: ASGLSTTQPQH
v_gene: TRBV11-2; j_gene: TRBJ2-7; CDR3aa: ASKGGDRYEQY
v_gene: TRBV5-6; j_gene: TRBJ1-2; CDR3aa: ASSPRDRRPYGYT
v_gene: TRBV29-1; j_gene: TRBJ2-3; CDR3aa: SVEKSSGHTDTQY
v_gene: TRBV13; j_gene: TRBJ1-1; CDR3aa: ASSRGHLSTEAF
v_gene: TRBV12-3/TRBV12-4; j_gene: TRBJ2-7; CDR3aa: ASRGGPSYEQY
v_gene: TRBV20-1; j_gene: TRBJ2-7; CDR3aa: SASSGNAYEQY
v_gene: TRBV5-4; j_gene: TRBJ2-1; CDR3aa: ASSLEGATYNEQF
v_gene: TRBV27; j_gene: TRBJ2-7; CDR3aa: ASSPDHDEQY
v_gene: TRBV20-1; j_gene: TRBJ1-5; CDR3aa: SADTGVLTPQH
v_gene: TRBV27; j_gene: TRBJ1-2; CDR3aa: ASRGAHGYT
v_gene: TRBV7-9; j_gene: TRBJ2-1; CDR3aa: ASSPPLLAGVSHNEQF
v_gene: TRBV6-1; j_gene: TRBJ2-5; CDR3aa: ASSRQGPKTQY
v_gene: TRBV6-2/TRBV6-3; j_gene: TRBJ2-1; CDR3aa: ASSPGRLVVNEQF
v_gene: TRBV6-1; j_gene: TRBJ2-7; CDR3aa: ASGGFLDEQY
v_gene: TRBV30; j_gene: TRBJ2-3; CDR3aa: AWTGRRPSTDTQY
v_gene: TRBV10-3; j_gene: TRBJ2-4; CDR3aa: ASSEAGHLQY
v_gene: TRBV7-9; j_gene: TRBJ1-1; CDR3aa: ASSDKNTEAF
v_gene: TRBV6-6; j_gene: TRBJ1-4; CDR3aa: ASSYLSGQDEKLF
v_gene: TRBV7-8; j_gene: TRBJ2-7; CDR3aa: ASSLRPRSSYEQY